This TCR beta chain was found in a study of T cells in localized non-small cell lung cancer. Trimming took off 8 bases at V and 10 bases at J, with 24 bases between the two ends. CDR3 size: 16 residues. CDR1 SGHAT and CDR2 FQNNGV come from the germline V gene. Generated by immunoSEQ multiplex PCR, the TCRdb table keeps only in-frame clones and is missing some. This table holds roughly 18,000 clones, around 83% found once. The gene calls are TRBV11-2 and TRBJ1-6, with a tentative D call TRBD1 (5 bases). This clonotype was obtained from a female donor over 55 with stage I lung adenocarcinoma. This specimen consisted of peripheral blood, obtained before any cancer treatment. The CDR3 nucleotides read TGTGCCAGCTCTTTGGCGGCGGGGGGTATTGGCTCACCCCTCCACTTT. It translates to CASSLAAGGIGSPLHF.